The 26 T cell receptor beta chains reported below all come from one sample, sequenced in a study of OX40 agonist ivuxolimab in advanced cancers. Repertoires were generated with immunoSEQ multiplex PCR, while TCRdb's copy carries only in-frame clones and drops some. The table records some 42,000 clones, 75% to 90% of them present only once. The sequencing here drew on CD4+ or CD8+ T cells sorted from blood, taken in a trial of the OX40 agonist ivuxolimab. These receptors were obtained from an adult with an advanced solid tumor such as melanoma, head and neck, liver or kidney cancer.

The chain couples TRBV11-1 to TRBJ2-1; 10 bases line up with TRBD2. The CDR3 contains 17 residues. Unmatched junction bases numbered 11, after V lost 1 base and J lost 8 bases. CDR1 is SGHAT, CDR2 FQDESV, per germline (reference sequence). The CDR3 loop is CASSLELSGRAWDEQFF. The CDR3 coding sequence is TGTGCCAGCAGCTTAGAGCTCAGCGGGAGGGCCTGGGATGAGCAGTTCTTC.

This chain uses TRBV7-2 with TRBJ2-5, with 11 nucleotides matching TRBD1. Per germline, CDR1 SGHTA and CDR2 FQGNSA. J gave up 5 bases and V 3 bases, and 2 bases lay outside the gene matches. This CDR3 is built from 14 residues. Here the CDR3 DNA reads TGTGCCAGCAGCTTGGACAGGGGGCAGGAGACCCAGTACTTC. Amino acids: CASSLDRGQETQYF.

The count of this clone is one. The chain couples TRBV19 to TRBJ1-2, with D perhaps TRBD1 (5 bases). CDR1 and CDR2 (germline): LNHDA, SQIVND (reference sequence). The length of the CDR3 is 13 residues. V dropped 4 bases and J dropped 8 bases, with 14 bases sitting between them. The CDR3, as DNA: TGTGCCAGTAGTACCCAGCGGGGCGCGGGCTACACCTTC. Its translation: CASSTQRGAGYTF.

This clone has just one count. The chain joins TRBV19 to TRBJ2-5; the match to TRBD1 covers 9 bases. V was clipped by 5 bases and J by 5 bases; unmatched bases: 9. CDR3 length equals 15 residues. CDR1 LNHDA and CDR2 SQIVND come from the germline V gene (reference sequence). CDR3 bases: TGTGCCAGTAGTTCCGGGACAGGGACGTTGGAGACCCAGTACTTC. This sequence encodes CASSSGTGTLETQYF. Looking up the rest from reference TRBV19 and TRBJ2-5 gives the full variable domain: DGGITQSPKYLFRKEGQNVTLSCEQNLNHDAMYWYRQDPGQGLRLIYYSQIVNDFQKGDIAEGYSVSREKKESFPLTVTSAQKNPTAFYLCASSSGTGTLETQYFGPGTRLLVL.

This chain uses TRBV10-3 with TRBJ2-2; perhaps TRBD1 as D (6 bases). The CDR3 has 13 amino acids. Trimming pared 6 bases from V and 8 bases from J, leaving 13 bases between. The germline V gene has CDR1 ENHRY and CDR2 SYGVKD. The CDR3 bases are TGTGCCATCAGGGACAGCTATGCAGGGGAGCTGTTTTTT. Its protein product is CAIRDSYAGELFF.

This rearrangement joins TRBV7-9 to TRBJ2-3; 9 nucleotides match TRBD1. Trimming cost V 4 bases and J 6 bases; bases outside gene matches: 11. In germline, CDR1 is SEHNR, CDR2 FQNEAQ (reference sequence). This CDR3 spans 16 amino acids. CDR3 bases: TGTGCCAGCAGCTCGGGACAGGGATTATTAGCGGATACGCAGTATTTT. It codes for CASSSGQGLLADTQYF.

CDR3 region: CAWSRTPPQTQYF. The CDR3 bases are TGTGCCTGGAGCCGCACCCCACCCCAGACCCAGTACTTC. The chain has TRBV30 and TRBJ2-5; no clear D gene. V was shortened by 3 bases and J by 6 bases, with 14 bases between the two germline ends. Looked up from germline, CDR1 is GTSNPN and CDR2 is SVGIG (reference sequence). The CDR3 spans 13 residues.

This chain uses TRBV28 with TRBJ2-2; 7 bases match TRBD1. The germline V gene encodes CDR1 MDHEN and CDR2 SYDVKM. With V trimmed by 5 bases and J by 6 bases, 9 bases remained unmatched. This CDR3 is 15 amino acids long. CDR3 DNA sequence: TGTGCCAGCAGTCCCGGGACAGAGGGGTCCGGGGAGCTGTTTTTT. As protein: CASSPGTEGSGELFF.

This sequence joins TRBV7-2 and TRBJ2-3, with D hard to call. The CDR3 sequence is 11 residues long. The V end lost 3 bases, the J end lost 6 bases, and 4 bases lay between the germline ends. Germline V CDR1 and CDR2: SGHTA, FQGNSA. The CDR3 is CASSFSDTQYF. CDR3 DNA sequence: TGTGCCAGCAGCTTTAGTGATACGCAGTATTTT.

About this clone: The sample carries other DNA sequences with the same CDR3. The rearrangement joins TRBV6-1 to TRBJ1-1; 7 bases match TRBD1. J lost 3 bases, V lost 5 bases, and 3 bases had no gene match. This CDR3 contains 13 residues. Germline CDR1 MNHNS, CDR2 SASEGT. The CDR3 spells CASSPRGDTEAFF. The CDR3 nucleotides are TGTGCCAGCAGTCCCAGGGGGGACACTGAAGCTTTCTTT.

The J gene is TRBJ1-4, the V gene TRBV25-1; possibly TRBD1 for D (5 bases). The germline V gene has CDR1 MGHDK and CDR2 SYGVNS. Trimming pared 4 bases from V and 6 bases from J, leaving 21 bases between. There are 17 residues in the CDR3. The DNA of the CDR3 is TGTGCCAGCAGTGCCCCAAAGGGGCAGGGATGGGATGAAAAACTGTTTTTT. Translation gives CASSAPKGQGWDEKLFF.

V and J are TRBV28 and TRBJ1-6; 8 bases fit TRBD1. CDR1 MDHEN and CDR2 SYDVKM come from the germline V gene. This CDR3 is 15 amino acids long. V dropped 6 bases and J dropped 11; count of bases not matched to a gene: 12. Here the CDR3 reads CASSPRTGKTAPLHF. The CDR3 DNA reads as TGTGCCAGCAGCCCTAGGACAGGGAAGACTGCACCCCTCCACTTT.

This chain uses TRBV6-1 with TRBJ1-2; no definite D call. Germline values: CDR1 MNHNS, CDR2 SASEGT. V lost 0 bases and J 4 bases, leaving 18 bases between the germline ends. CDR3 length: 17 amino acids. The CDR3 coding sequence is TGTGCCAGCAGTGAAGCAGGTTCGGTGGAGTCTATCTATGGCTACACCTTC. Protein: CASSEAGSVESIYGYTF.

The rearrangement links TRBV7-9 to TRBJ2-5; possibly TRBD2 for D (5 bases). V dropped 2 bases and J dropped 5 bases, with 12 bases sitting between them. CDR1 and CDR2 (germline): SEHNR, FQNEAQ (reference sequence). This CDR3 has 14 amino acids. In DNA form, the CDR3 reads TGTGCCAGCAGCTTACAAGGGAGTCTCGAGACCCAGTACTTC. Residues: CASSLQGSLETQYF.

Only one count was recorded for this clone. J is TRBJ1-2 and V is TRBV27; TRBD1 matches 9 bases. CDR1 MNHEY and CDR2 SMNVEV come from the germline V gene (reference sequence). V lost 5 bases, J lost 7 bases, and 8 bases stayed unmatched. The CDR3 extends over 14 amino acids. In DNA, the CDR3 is TGTGCCAGCAGTCAGACGACAGGGGGGGCTGGCTACACCTTC. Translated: CASSQTTGGAGYTF.

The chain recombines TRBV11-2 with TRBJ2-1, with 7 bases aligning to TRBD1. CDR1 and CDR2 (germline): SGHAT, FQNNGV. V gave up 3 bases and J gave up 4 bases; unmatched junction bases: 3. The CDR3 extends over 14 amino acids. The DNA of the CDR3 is TGTGCCAGCAGCTTCCGGACAGGTTACAATGAGCAGTTCTTC. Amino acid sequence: CASSFRTGYNEQFF.

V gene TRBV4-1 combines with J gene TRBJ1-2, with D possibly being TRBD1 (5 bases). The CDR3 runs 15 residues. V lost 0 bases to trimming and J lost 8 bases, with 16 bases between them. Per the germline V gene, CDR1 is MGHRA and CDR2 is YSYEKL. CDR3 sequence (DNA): TGCGCCAGCAGCCAAGATCTTTGGGGGGAAGGAGGCTACACCTTC. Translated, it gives CASSQDLWGEGGYTF.

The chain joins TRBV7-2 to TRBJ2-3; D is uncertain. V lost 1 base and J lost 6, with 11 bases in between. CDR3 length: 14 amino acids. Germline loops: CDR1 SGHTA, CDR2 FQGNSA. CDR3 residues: CASSLESPPDTQYF. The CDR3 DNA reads TGTGCCAGCAGCTTAGAGTCCCCTCCGGATACGCAGTATTTT.

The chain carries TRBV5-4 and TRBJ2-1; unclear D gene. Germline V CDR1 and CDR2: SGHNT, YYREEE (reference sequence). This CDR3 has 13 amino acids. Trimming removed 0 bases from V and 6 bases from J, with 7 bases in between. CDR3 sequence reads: CASSLDYGNEQFF. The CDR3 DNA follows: TGTGCCAGCAGCTTGGACTATGGCAATGAGCAGTTCTTC. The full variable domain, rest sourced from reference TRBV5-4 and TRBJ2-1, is ETGVTQSPTHLIKTRGQQVTLRCSSQSGHNTVSWYQQALGQGPQFIFQYYREEENGRGNFPPRFSGLQFPNYSSELNVNALELDDSALYLCASSLDYGNEQFFGPGTRLTVL.

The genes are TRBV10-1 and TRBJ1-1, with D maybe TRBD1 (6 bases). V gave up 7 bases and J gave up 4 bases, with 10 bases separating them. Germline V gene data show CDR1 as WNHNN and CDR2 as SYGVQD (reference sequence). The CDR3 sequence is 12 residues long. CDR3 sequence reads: CASKGGVTEAFF. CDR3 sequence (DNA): TGCGCCAGCAAGGGGGGAGTCACTGAAGCTTTCTTT.

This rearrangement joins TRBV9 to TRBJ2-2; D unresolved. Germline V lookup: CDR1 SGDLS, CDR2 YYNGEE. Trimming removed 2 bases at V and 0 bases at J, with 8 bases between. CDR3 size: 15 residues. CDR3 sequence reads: CASSVRASNTGELFF. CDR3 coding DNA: TGTGCCAGCAGCGTTAGAGCCTCGAACACCGGGGAGCTGTTTTTT.

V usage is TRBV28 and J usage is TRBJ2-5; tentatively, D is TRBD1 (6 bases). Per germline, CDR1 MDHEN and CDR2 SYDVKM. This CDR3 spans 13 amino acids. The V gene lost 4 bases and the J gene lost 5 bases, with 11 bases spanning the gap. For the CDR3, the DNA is TGTGCCAGCAGTTCCGACAGGAGGGAGACCCAGTACTTC. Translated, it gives CASSSDRRETQYF.

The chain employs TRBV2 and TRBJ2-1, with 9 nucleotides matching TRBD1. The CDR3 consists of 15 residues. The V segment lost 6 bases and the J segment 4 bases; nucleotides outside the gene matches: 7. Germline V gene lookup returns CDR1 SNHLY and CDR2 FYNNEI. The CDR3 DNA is TGTGCCAGCAGGTCCGGGACAGGGATATACAATGAGCAGTTCTTC. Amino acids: CASRSGTGIYNEQFF.

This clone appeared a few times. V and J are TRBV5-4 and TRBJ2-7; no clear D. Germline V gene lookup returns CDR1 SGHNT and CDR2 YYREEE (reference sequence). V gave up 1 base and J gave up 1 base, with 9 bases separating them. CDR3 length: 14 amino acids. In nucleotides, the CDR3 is TGTGCCAGCAGCTTGTCCGCCCCATCCTACGAGCAGTACTTC. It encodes CASSLSAPSYEQYF.

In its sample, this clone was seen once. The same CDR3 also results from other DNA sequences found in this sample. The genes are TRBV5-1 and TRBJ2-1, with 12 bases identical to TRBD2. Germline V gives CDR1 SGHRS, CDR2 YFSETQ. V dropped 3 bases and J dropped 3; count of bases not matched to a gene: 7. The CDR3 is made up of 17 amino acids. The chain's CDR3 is CASSSRLAGVFYNEQFF. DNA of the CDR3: TGCGCCAGCAGCTCGCGACTAGCGGGAGTTTTCTACAATGAGCAGTTCTTC. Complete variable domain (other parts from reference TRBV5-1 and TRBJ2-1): KAGVTQTPRYLIKTRGQQVTLSCSPISGHRSVSWYQQTPGQGLQFLFEYFSETQRNKGNFPGRFSGRQFSNSRSEMNVSTLELGDSALYLCASSSRLAGVFYNEQFFGPGTRLTVL.

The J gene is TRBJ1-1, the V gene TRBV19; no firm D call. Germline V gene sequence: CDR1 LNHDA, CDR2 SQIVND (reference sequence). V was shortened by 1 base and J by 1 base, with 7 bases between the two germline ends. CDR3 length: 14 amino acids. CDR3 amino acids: CASSIGQRNTEAFF. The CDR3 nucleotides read TGTGCCAGTAGTATAGGTCAGCGGAACACTGAAGCTTTCTTT.